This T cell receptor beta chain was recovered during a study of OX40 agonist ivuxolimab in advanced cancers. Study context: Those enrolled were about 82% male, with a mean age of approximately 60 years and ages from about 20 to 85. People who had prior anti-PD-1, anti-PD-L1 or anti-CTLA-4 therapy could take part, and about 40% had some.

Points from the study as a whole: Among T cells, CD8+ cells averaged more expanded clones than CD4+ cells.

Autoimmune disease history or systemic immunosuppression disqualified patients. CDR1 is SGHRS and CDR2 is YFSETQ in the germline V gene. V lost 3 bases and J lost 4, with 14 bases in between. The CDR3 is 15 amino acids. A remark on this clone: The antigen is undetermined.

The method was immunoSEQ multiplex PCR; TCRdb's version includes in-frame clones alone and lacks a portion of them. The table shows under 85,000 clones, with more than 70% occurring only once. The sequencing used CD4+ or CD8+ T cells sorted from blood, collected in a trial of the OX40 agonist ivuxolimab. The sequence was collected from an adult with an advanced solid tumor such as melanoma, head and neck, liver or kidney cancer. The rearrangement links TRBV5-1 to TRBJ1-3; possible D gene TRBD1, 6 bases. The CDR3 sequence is CASSSSGERGNTIYF. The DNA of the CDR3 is TGCGCCAGCAGCTCCTCAGGGGAGCGGGGAAACACCATATATTTT.